This T cell receptor (beta chain) was recovered during a study of T-cell reconstitution after alpha-beta-depleted transplantation in children. As it was prepared, the TCRbeta library received unique molecular identifiers. TCRdb ran MiXCR on the PCR reads and lists one entry per CDR3 protein. This sample carries about 640,000 distinct CDR3 sequences, roughly 15% of them seen once, and the ten largest clones take approximately 1.1%. The sequenced sample was PBMCs from the stem cell graft donor, obtained from the stem cell graft. This TCR derives from a human donor who donated a stem cell graft to a child with acute myeloid leukemia.

The DNA of the CDR3 is TGCGCCAGCAGCTTGGAGTCCCAGGGCACCTACGAGCAGTACTTC. It yields the protein CASSLESQGTYEQYF. V and J are TRBV5-1 and TRBJ2-7, with D tentatively TRBD1 (5 bases). The CDR3 has 15 residues. CDR1 and CDR2 (germline): SGHRS, YFSETQ. The germline V and J ends were trimmed by 0 bases and 2 bases, with 12 bases remaining between them.